This passage covers 19 T cell receptor beta chains from one sample sequenced in a study of early T cells in non-severe SARS-CoV-2 infection. TCRdb passed the 5' RACE reads through MiXCR, listing each CDR3 protein once. Of some 57,000 distinct CDR3 sequences listed, 7.5% to 9.5% are singletons. The sample was whole blood, taken at baseline. The receptors here all came from an adult who was a healthcare worker with PCR-confirmed SARS-CoV-2 infection or an uninfected control (not recorded which).

This clonotype was recorded a few times. V gene TRBV7-9 combines with J gene TRBJ2-3; TRBD1 matches at 10 bases. The CDR3 contains 15 residues. Germline values: CDR1 SEHNR, CDR2 FQNEAQ (reference sequence). V shed 3 bases, J shed 4 bases, and the junction held 4 bases outside the gene matches. The CDR3 region has the DNA TGTGCCAGCAGCTTCCGGGACAGGGGTGCAGATACGCAGTATTTT. As protein: CASSFRDRGADTQYF.

The CDR3 protein is CSVPGASSYEQYF. For the CDR3, the DNA is TGCAGCGTTCCCGGGGCATCCTCCTACGAGCAGTACTTC. This chain links TRBV29-1 with TRBJ2-7; D tentatively reads TRBD1 or TRBD2 (5 bases each). The CDR3 extends over 13 amino acids. V was trimmed by 5 bases and J by 0 bases, leaving 11 bases between them. Germline values: CDR1 SQVTM, CDR2 ANQGSEA.

Many counts were recorded for this clonotype. The genes are TRBV25-1 and TRBJ2-7; D not resolved. The CDR3 runs 13 residues. Germline V gene lookup returns CDR1 MGHDK and CDR2 SYGVNS. V lost 6 bases and J lost 3, with 12 bases in between. The CDR3 protein is CASRTTSNYEQYF. CDR3 nucleotides: TGTGCCAGCAGGACAACATCTAACTACGAGCAGTACTTC.

This clonotype was counted a few times. Here the CDR3 reads CSAKPPMGVNEQYF. The CDR3, as DNA: TGCAGTGCCAAGCCCCCGATGGGAGTGAACGAGCAGTACTTC. The rearrangement uses TRBV20-1 and TRBJ2-7, with D possibly being TRBD2 (5 bases). Trimming removed 6 bases at V and 5 bases at J, with 20 bases between. The V gene's germline CDR1 is DFQATT and CDR2 SNEGSKA (reference sequence). The CDR3 is 14 amino acids.

This sequence joins TRBV3-1 and TRBJ2-7; TRBD1 matches at 8 bases. With 4 bases clipped from V and 12 bases from J, the junction kept 8 bases outside the gene matches. Germline lookup yields CDR1 LGHDT and CDR2 YNNKEL (reference sequence). This CDR3 comprises 12 residues. CDR3 nucleotides: TGTGCCAGCAGCCTCGGACAGGGATGGCCGTACTTC. It yields the protein CASSLGQGWPYF.

The J gene is TRBJ2-5, the V gene TRBV11-3; no firm D call. Germline V gene data show CDR1 as SGHNT and CDR2 as YENEEA. The CDR3 runs 13 residues. V lost 3 bases to trimming and J lost 2 bases, with 7 bases between them. CDR3 nucleotide sequence: TGTGCCAGCAGCTTTCCAGTTCAAGAGACCCAGTACTTC. Protein sequence: CASSFPVQETQYF.

This clonotype was detected many times. The gene calls are TRBV7-9 and TRBJ2-1, with a tentative D call TRBD2 (5 bases). Germline CDR1 and CDR2: SEHNR and FQNEAQ (reference sequence). The CDR3 totals 15 residues. V lost 2 bases and J 5 bases, leaving 13 bases between the germline ends. The CDR3 sequence: CASSLTSGPDNEQFF. The CDR3 DNA reads TGTGCCAGCAGCTTAACTAGTGGACCCGACAATGAGCAGTTCTTC.

This clonotype came up a few times. V usage is TRBV6-7 and J usage is TRBJ2-1; 10 nucleotides agree with TRBD1. TRBV6-7 is filed as an ORF, its function uncertain. Losses at the gene ends were 4 bases for V and 8 bases for J; bases not matched to a gene: 17. This CDR3 is 18 amino acids long. The CDR3 here is CASSSLTGGRELPDEQFF. Here the CDR3 DNA reads TGTGCCAGCAGTTCCTTGACAGGGGGCCGGGAGCTCCCAGATGAGCAGTTCTTC.

This clonotype was detected a few times. This chain connects TRBV11-2 to TRBJ2-4, with D perhaps given as TRBD1 or TRBD2 (5 bases each). This CDR3 spans 16 amino acids. Trimming stripped 5 bases from V and 0 bases from J, with 14 bases between. The germline CDR1 and CDR2 sequences are SGHAT and FQNNGV. In DNA form, the CDR3 reads TGTGCCAGCAGCCGTCTGACGGGGCTAGCCAAAAACATTCAGTACTTC. This translates into CASSRLTGLAKNIQYF. The complete variable domain, with remaining parts taken from reference TRBV11-2 and TRBJ2-4, reads EAGVAQSPRYKIIEKRQSVAFWCNPISGHATLYWYQQILGQGPKLLIQFQNNGVVDDSQLPKDRFSAERLKGVDSTLKIQPAKLEDSAVYLCASSRLTGLAKNIQYFGAGTRLSVL.

This clonotype was picked up a small number of times. The chain carries TRBV6-1 and TRBJ2-1; TRBD2 is a possible D gene (5 bases). Germline loops: CDR1 MNHNS, CDR2 SASEGT. V was cut by 4 bases and J by 1 base, with 8 bases left in between. CDR3 length equals 14 residues. In nucleotides, the CDR3 is TGTGCCAGCAGTGTTCCGGGGTCCTACAATGAGCAGTTCTTC. Its protein is CASSVPGSYNEQFF.

CDR3 sequence (DNA): TGTGCCAGCAGTGAATTTGAGGGGGCGGTCCGCGAGCAGTACTTC. This codes for CASSEFEGAVREQYF. The chain is built from TRBV2 and TRBJ2-7, with 7 bases fitting TRBD1. Germline V gene lookup returns CDR1 SNHLY and CDR2 FYNNEI. The CDR3 runs to 15 residues. V lost 2 bases to trimming and J lost 6 bases; unmatched junction nucleotides: 10.

The table lists this clonotype with a few counts. J is TRBJ2-1 and V is TRBV6-4, with 13 nucleotides matching TRBD2. Germline V CDR1 and CDR2: MRHNA, SNTAGT. J lost 12 bases, V lost 2 bases, and 10 bases had no gene match. The CDR3 contains 16 residues. CDR3: CASSDQTSGGHNRQFF. In nucleotides, the CDR3 is TGTGCCAGCAGTGACCAGACTAGCGGGGGGCACAATCGGCAGTTCTTC.

The rearrangement uses TRBV29-1 and TRBJ2-3; 8 nucleotides line up with TRBD1. The CDR3 sequence is 14 residues long. Trimming cost V 4 bases and J 7 bases; bases outside gene matches: 10. The germline V gene encodes CDR1 SQVTM and CDR2 ANQGSEA. CDR3 nucleotides: TGCAGCGTTGGAAACCCGGACAGGGAACATACGCAGTATTTT. This gives the protein CSVGNPDREHTQYF.

This clonotype was observed a handful of times. The chain is built from TRBV20-1 and TRBJ1-5; unclear D gene. The V end was cut by 7 bases, the J end by 4 bases, with 11 bases between. In germline, CDR1 is DFQATT, CDR2 SNEGSKA (reference sequence). This CDR3 is built from 12 residues. DNA for the CDR3: TGCAGTGTTGACAAGAAGAATCAGCCCCAGCATTTT. Protein product: CSVDKKNQPQHF.

This clonotype was recorded a few times. This chain uses TRBV2 with TRBJ2-1; maybe TRBD1 (6 bases). The germline V gene has CDR1 SNHLY and CDR2 FYNNEI. Trimming cost V 6 bases and J 8 bases, with 11 bases left between them. The CDR3 contains 12 residues. The chain's CDR3 is CASSRGLDEQFF. As DNA, the CDR3 is TGTGCCAGCAGCAGGGGTTTGGATGAGCAGTTCTTC.

The V call is TRBV6-5, the J call TRBJ2-7, with 9 bases lining up with TRBD1. The CDR3 runs 14 residues. CDR1 and CDR2 (germline): MNHEY, SVGAGI. After removal of 4 bases from V and 6 bases from J, the junction contained 7 bases not matched to a gene. The CDR3 reads CASSFGQGLVEQYF. CDR3 nucleotides: TGTGCCAGCAGTTTCGGACAGGGGTTGGTCGAGCAGTACTTC.

This clonotype was observed a few times. The chain joins TRBV12-5 to TRBJ2-5; D uncertain. V lost 2 bases to trimming and J lost 6 bases, with 7 bases between them. The CDR3 is made up of 12 amino acids. Germline V gene data show CDR1 as LGHNT and CDR2 as FRNRAP. The CDR3 DNA follows: TGTGCTAGTGGTTTGCCTCAAAAGACCCAGTACTTC. Residues: CASGLPQKTQYF.

The genes are TRBV4-1 and TRBJ2-7, with D possibly TRBD2 on 6 matching bases. Germline lookup yields CDR1 MGHRA and CDR2 YSYEKL. V was clipped by 1 base and J by 5 bases, with 12 bases between them. CDR3 length: 14 amino acids. CDR3 region: CASSQASGDHEQYF. CDR3 bases: TGCGCCAGCAGCCAAGCCTCGGGGGACCACGAGCAGTACTTC.

This clonotype was seen repeatedly, ten times or more. The chain combines TRBV19 with TRBJ1-5; D unresolved. Trimming removed 7 bases at V and 2 bases at J, with 21 bases between. The CDR3 has 17 residues. Germline-derived CDR1 and CDR2 are LNHDA and SQIVND (reference sequence). The CDR3 sequence is CASTVERHRWRNQPQHF. CDR3 coding DNA: TGTGCCAGTACCGTCGAGAGACACCGATGGCGCAATCAGCCCCAGCATTTT.